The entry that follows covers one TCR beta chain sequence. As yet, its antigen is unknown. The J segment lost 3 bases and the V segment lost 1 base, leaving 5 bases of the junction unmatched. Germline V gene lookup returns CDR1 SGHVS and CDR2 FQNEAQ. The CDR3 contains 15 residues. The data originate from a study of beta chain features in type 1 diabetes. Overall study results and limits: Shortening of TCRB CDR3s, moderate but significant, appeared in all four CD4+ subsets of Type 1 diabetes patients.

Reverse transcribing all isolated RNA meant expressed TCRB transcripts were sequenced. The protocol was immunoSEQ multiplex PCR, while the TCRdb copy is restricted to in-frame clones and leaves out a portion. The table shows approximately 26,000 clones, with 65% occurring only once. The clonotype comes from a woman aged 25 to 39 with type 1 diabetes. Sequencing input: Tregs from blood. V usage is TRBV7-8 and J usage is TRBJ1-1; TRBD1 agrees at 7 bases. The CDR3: CASSLGQGRDTEAFF. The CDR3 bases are TGTGCCAGCAGCTTAGGACAGGGTAGGGACACTGAAGCTTTCTTT. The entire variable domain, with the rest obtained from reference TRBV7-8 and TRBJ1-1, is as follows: GAGVSQSPRYKVAKRGQDVALRCDPISGHVSLFWYQQALGQGPEFLTYFQNEAQLDKSGLPSDRFFAERPEGSVSTLKIQRTQQEDSAVYLCASSLGQGRDTEAFFGQGTRLTVV.